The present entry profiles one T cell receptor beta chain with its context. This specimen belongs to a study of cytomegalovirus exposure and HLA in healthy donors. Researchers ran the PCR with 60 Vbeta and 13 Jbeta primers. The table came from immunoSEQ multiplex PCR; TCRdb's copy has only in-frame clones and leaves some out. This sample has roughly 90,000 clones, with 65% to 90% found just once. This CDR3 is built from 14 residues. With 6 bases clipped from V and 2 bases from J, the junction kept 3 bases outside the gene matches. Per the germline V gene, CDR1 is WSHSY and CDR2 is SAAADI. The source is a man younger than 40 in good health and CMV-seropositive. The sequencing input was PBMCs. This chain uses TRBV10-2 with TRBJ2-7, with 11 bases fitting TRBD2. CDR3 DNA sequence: TGCGCCAGCAGAGGGACTAGCGGACCCTACGAGCAGTACTTC. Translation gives CASRGTSGPYEQYF.